The present TCR beta chain was sequenced within a study of neurological immune-mediated disorders. The CDR3 spans 16 residues. Trimming stripped 1 base from V and 2 bases from J, with 14 bases between. Germline V gives CDR1 LGHNA, CDR2 YNFKEQ. Synthesis of cDNA was carried out by template-switch 5'RACE. The reaction used 10-nucleotide random UMIs. Whenever a sequencing run was performed, it yielded over 190 million TCR-beta sequences from 15-18 subjects. A single record per CDR3 protein comes from TCRdb applying MiXCR to the 5' RACE reads. The table includes roughly 50,000 distinct CDR3 sequences, 15% to 20% detected once. This clonotype was found once.

This TCR derives from a man in his 60s in good health. This chain links TRBV4-2 with TRBJ2-5; tentatively, D is TRBD1 or TRBD2 (6 bases each). Specimen: PBMCs. The CDR3 DNA follows: TGTGCCAGCAGCCAAGGATCTTGGAGGGGGCAAGAGACCCAGTACTTC. It encodes CASSQGSWRGQETQYF.